This T cell receptor (beta chain) emerged from a study of T cell responses to AZD1222 COVID-19 vaccine. Whole-study findings and limits: Spike-spanning, vaccine-associated CD4 TCRs were dominant at 160-218 and 743-854.

The repertoire was sequenced with immunoSEQ multiplex PCR; TCRdb's copy has only in-frame clones and lacks some. The data show some 81,000 clones, roughly 86% seen once. Regarding this clone: Its antigen is not identified.

From germline, CDR1 is SGDLS and CDR2 YYNGEE. Trimming removed 1 base at V and 1 base at J, with 17 bases between. CDR3 size: 17 residues. The V call is TRBV9, the J call TRBJ1-1; TRBD1 is a possible D gene (5 bases). The source material was peripheral blood, sampled 28 days after the second AZD1222 dose. The origin of this receptor is an adult who received the AZD1222 COVID-19 vaccine. CDR3 nucleotide sequence: TGTGCCAGCAGCGTAAACCCCTCGGGGGTCAGGAACACTGAAGCTTTCTTT. This codes for CASSVNPSGVRNTEAFF.